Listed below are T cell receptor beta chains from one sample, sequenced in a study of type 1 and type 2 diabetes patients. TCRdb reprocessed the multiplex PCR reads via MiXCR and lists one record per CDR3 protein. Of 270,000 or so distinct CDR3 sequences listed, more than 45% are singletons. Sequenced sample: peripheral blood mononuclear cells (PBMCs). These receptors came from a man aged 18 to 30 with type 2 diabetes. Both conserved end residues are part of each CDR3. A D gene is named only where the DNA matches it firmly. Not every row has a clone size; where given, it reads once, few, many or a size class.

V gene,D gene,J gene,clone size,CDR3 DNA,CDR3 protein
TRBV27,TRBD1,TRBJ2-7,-,TGTGCCAGCAGTTTATCGACAGGGTGGGAGCAGTACTTC,CASSLSTGWEQYF
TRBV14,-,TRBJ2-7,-,TGTGCCAGCAGCCAAAAGGGCCATTACGAGCAGTACTTC,CASSQKGHYEQYF
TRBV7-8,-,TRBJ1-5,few,TGTGCCAGCAGCTTAGAAATGGGCCACTTAGTGAATCAGCCCCAGCATTTT,CASSLEMGHLVNQPQHF
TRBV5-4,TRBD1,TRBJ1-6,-,TGTGCCAGTAGTATAGGACAGGGATATTCACCCCTCCACTTT,CASSIGQGYSPLHF
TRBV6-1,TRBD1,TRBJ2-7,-,TGTGCCAGCAGTTACTCTCCCTCGGGACAGACCTACGAGCAGTACTTC,CASSYSPSGQTYEQYF
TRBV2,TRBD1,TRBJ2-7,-,TGTGCCAGCAGTGAATTAGAGGGGACAGGGGCCGCCTACGAGCAGTACTTC,CASSELEGTGAAYEQYF
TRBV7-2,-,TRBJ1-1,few,TGTGCCAGCAGCTTAGGCGCAGGGCCTTCGACTTTCTTT,CASSLGAGPSTFF
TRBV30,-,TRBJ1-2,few,TGTGCCTGGAGTCTTTCGGCAGGAGATGGCTACACCTTC,CAWSLSAGDGYTF
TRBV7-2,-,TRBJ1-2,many,TGTGCCAGCAGCTTAGATCTCGCGGGAGGCTACACCTTC,CASSLDLAGGYTF
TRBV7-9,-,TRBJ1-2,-,TGTGCCAGCAGCTTAGTGGGGGACTATGGCTACACCTTC,CASSLVGDYGYTF
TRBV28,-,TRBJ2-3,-,TGTGCCAGCAGTGGACCGAGTACGCAGTATTTT,CASSGPSTQYF
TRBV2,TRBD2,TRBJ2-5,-,TGTGCCAGCAGTGAACAAGGGACTAATAGAGAGACCCAGTACTTC,CASSEQGTNRETQYF
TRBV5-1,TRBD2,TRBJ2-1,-,TGCGCCAGCAGCTCCGGGACTAGCGGGGTTCTCAATGAGCAGTTCTTC,CASSSGTSGVLNEQFF
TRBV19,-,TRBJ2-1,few,TGTGCCAGTCTGACTAGGGGGAATGAGCAGTTCTTC,CASLTRGNEQFF
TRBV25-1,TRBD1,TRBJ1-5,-,TGTGCCAGCAGCTTGGGACAGGGAAGTCAGCCCCAGCATTTT,CASSLGQGSQPQHF
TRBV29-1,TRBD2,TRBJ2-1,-,TGCAGCGTTGACGGGCGGGAGGCCTACAATGAGCAGTTCTTC,CSVDGREAYNEQFF
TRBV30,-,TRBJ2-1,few,TGTGCCTGGCGGTTTAATGAGCAGTTCTTC,CAWRFNEQFF
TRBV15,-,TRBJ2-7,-,TGTGCCACCAGCAGGGCGTGGGGTATCGAGCAGTACTTC,CATSRAWGIEQYF
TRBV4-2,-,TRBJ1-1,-,TGTGCCAGCAGCCAAGATAAAAGGGGATACACTGAAGCTTTCTTT,CASSQDKRGYTEAFF
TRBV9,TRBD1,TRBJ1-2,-,TGTGCCAGCAGCGGCAGACAGGGGAACTATGGCTACACCTTC,CASSGRQGNYGYTF
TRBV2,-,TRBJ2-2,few,TGTGCCAGCGGTACACCGAACACCGGGGAGCTGTTTTTT,CASGTPNTGELFF
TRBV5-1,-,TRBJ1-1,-,TGCGCCAGCAGCTTGGCGGATGAAGCTTTCTTT,CASSLADEAFF
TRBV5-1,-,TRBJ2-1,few,TGCGCCAGCAGCTCAAAAATGGATGGGGAGCAGTTCTTC,CASSSKMDGEQFF
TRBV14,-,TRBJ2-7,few,TGTGCCAGCAGCGTCGCCAGAGCCTACGAGCAGTACTTC,CASSVARAYEQYF
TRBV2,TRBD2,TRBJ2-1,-,TGTGCCAGCAGTGTCGGGCTAGCGGGAGTTGAGGAGCAGTTCTTC,CASSVGLAGVEEQFF
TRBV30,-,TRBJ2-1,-,TGTGCCTGGAGCCTCACGGGACTCTCATTTGAGCAGTTCTTC,CAWSLTGLSFEQFF